Below, 15 T cell receptor beta chains from the same sample are listed, as sequenced in a study of Ad26.COV2.S vaccination and SARS-CoV-2 variants. Measured with immunoSEQ multiplex PCR; TCRdb has only the in-frame clones, and not every one. The table includes 350,000 to 400,000 clones, less than 90% detected once. As to treatment: about 20 received Ad26.COV2.S at low or high dose, single or two shots; roughly five received placebo; per-sample allocation not given. Each sample was drawn 63 days after the first injection (of vaccine or placebo). This specimen was peripheral blood, taken in a trial of Ad26.COV2.S vaccine versus placebo. Receptors were obtained from a person between 18 and 59 years old who received the Ad26.COV2.S COVID-19 vaccine or a placebo.

This clone has a single count. V usage is TRBV27 and J usage is TRBJ1-1, with TRBD1 as a possible D gene (5 bases). The CDR3 contains 13 residues. Germline CDR1 is MNHEY and CDR2 is SMNVEV (reference sequence). The ends were cut back, 6 bases at V and 4 bases at J, with 12 bases in the middle. CDR3 nucleotide sequence: TGTGCCAGCAGCTTAGGGGCTACCACTGAAGCTTTCTTT. As protein: CASSLGATTEAFF.

The V gene is TRBV5-4, the J gene TRBJ2-3; the D gene is possibly TRBD2 (6 bases). Trimming shortened V by 0 bases and J by 11 bases, and 25 bases separated the two germline ends. The CDR3 consists of 17 residues. From germline, CDR1 is SGHNT and CDR2 YYREEE (reference sequence). The CDR3 DNA follows: TGTGCCAGCAGCTTGGCCGGCGGAGGGTTCCTTGATGGTAGGCAGTATTTT. It is translated as CASSLAGGGFLDGRQYF. Supplemented by reference TRBV5-4 and TRBJ2-3, the full variable domain reads ETGVTQSPTHLIKTRGQQVTLRCSSQSGHNTVSWYQQALGQGPQFIFQYYREEENGRGNFPPRFSGLQFPNYSSELNVNALELDDSALYLCASSLAGGGFLDGRQYFGPGTRLTVL.

The V and J genes are TRBV18 and TRBJ2-2; TRBD1 agrees at 7 bases. J was trimmed by 4 bases and V by 8 bases; bases with no gene match: 13. CDR3 size: 16 residues. CDR1 and CDR2 (germline): KGHSH, LQKENI. CDR3: CASPSGVGQVTGELFF. The CDR3 DNA is TGTGCCAGCCCCTCCGGGGTAGGACAGGTCACCGGGGAGCTGTTTTTT.

The chain combines TRBV6-5 with TRBJ1-6; D gene uncertain. Germline CDR1 reads MNHEY; CDR2 reads SVGAGI. V lost 6 bases and J 10 bases, leaving 10 bases between the germline ends. The CDR3 consists of 12 residues. The CDR3 region has the DNA TGTGCCAGCAGGTTGATAGAATCACCCCTCCACTTT. It codes for CASRLIESPLHF.

V usage is TRBV3-1 (or the pseudogene TRBV3-2) and J usage is TRBJ2-3, with 12 positions matching TRBD2. The CDR3 covers 20 residues. Germline V gene data show CDR1 as LGHDT and CDR2 as YNNKEL (reference sequence). J lost 3 bases, V lost 0 bases, and 13 bases had no gene match. The CDR3 DNA sequence: TGTGCCAGCAGCCAAGACAGTGGGTGTGCTAGCGGGGGGGCGACAGATACGCAGTATTTT. It translates to CASSQDSGCASGGATDTQYF.

The V call is TRBV5-5, the J call TRBJ1-2; D not certain. The CDR3 runs 15 residues. Between the trimmed V and J ends, which lost 0 bases and 2 bases, there was a span of 11 bases. Germline CDR1 reads SGHKS; CDR2 reads YYEKEE (reference sequence). The CDR3 reads CASSLVEGVNYGYTF. CDR3 bases: TGTGCCAGCAGCTTGGTGGAGGGCGTAAACTATGGCTACACCTTC.

The chain carries TRBV11-2 and TRBJ2-7; D is uncertain. The CDR3 consists of 16 residues. Germline V gene sequence: CDR1 SGHAT, CDR2 FQNNGV. V shed 3 bases and J shed 2 bases, with 17 bases lying between them. The CDR3 coding sequence is TGTGCCAGCAGCTTGGTCGTAACGGGCGGCACCTACGAGCAGTACTTC. Translating it yields CASSLVVTGGTYEQYF.

The chain has TRBV4-1 and TRBJ2-3, with TRBD1 matching 7 bases. The CDR3 contains 17 residues. Trimming took 0 bases from V and 6 from J; bases not matched to a gene: 12. Looked up from germline, CDR1 is MGHRA and CDR2 is YSYEKL. CDR3 nucleotide sequence: TGCGCCAGCAGCCAAGATCGGGACAGCGAATTGGCGGATACGCAGTATTTT. It codes for CASSQDRDSELADTQYF.

The chain combines TRBV7-9 with TRBJ2-7; D is unresolved. The CDR3 runs 15 residues. Germline CDR1 SEHNR, CDR2 FQNEAQ (reference sequence). The V and J ends lost 3 bases and 0 bases respectively, with 12 bases between them. CDR3 residues: CASSFDGWASYEQYF. The CDR3 nucleotides are TGTGCCAGCAGCTTCGACGGGTGGGCCTCCTACGAGCAGTACTTC. The full variable domain, completed using reference TRBV7-9 and TRBJ2-7, is DTGVSQNPRHKITKRGQNVTFRCDPISEHNRLYWYRQTLGQGPEFLTYFQNEAQLEKSRLLSDRFSAERPKGSFSTLEIQRTEQGDSAMYLCASSFDGWASYEQYFGPGTRLTVT.

In this sample, this clone turned up once. The rearrangement links TRBV2 to TRBJ1-6; 7 positions agree with TRBD1. After removal of 6 bases from V and 0 bases from J, the junction contained 8 bases not matched to a gene. The V gene's germline CDR1 is SNHLY and CDR2 FYNNEI. The CDR3 is made up of 17 amino acids. The CDR3 nucleotides read TGTGCCAGCAGCCCACAGGGGCCCAGCTCCTATAATTCACCCCTCCACTTT. Translating gives CASSPQGPSSYNSPLHF.

V and J are TRBV7-6 and TRBJ1-3, with TRBD1 matching over 11 bases. The CDR3 is made up of 16 amino acids. The V and J ends lost 4 bases and 3 bases, in that order; junction bases with no gene match: 5. Germline CDR1 is SGHVS and CDR2 is FNYEAQ. DNA for the CDR3: TGTGCCAGCAGCTCCGGACAGGGGGCTGTTGGAAACACCATATATTTT. This sequence encodes CASSSGQGAVGNTIYF. Drawing the rest from reference TRBV7-6 and TRBJ1-3, the complete variable domain is GAGVSQSPRYKVTKRGQDVALRCDPISGHVSLYWYRQALGQGPEFLTYFNYEAQQDKSGLPNDRFSAERPEGSISTLTIQRTEQRDSAMYRCASSSGQGAVGNTIYFGEGSWLTVV.

CDR3: CASSSQGTEAFF. Written as DNA, the CDR3 is TGTGCCAGCAGCTCACAGGGGACTGAAGCTTTCTTT. The V call is TRBV7-2, the J call TRBJ1-1; TRBD1 agrees at 7 bases. This CDR3 spans 12 amino acids. The germline gives CDR1 SGHTA, CDR2 FQGNSA. Trimming took 4 bases from V and 5 from J; bases not matched to a gene: 1.

This chain connects TRBV24-1 to TRBJ2-3; TRBD2 agrees at 9 bases. The CDR3 spans 18 residues. Losses at the gene ends were 0 bases for V and 2 bases for J; bases not matched to a gene: 8. Per the germline V gene, CDR1 is KGHDR and CDR2 is SFDVKD. The CDR3 DNA is TGTGCCACCAGTGATTTGAATAGCGGGGGCCCTAACACAGATACGCAGTATTTT. This codes for CATSDLNSGGPNTDTQYF.

This chain uses TRBV5-1 with TRBJ1-2; weak D call: TRBD1 (5 bases). With 6 bases removed from V and 2 bases from J, the gap between germline ends came to 14 bases. The germline CDR1 and CDR2 sequences are SGHRS and YFSETQ. This CDR3 contains 14 residues. CDR3 DNA: TGCGCCAGCACCTCGGGGACGGGAAACTATGGCTACACCTTC. Encoded protein: CASTSGTGNYGYTF.

The chain combines TRBV11-3 with TRBJ2-5; D is unresolved. In germline, CDR1 is SGHNT, CDR2 YENEEA. Trimming removed 2 bases at V and 5 bases at J, with 12 bases between. The CDR3 length is 14 residues. The CDR3, as DNA: TGTGCCAGCAGCTTACACCCCCCCCCGGAGACCCAGTACTTC. Residues: CASSLHPPPETQYF.